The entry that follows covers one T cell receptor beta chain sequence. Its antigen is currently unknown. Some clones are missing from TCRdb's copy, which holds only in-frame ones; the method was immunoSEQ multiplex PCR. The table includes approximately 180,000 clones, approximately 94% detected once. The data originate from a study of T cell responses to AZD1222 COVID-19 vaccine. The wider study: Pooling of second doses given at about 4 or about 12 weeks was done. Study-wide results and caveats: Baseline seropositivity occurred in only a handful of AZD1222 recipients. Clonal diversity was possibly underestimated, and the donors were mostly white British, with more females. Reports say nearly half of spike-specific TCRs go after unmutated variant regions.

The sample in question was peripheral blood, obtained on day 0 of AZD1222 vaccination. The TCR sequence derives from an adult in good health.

DNA for the CDR3: TGTGCCAGCAGCTTAGAGGTCTCAAGGGAAAGTGGCTACACCTTC. It is translated as CASSLEVSRESGYTF. The V gene is TRBV7-9, the J gene TRBJ1-2; D ambiguous. V lost 1 base to trimming and J lost 7 bases, with 16 bases between them. The V gene's germline CDR1 is SEHNR and CDR2 FQNEAQ (reference sequence). This CDR3 has 15 residues. Filled out from reference TRBV7-9 and TRBJ1-2, the complete variable domain reads DTGVSQNPRHKITKRGQNVTFRCDPISEHNRLYWYRQTLGQGPEFLTYFQNEAQLEKSRLLSDRFSAERPKGSFSTLEIQRTEQGDSAMYLCASSLEVSRESGYTFGSGTRLTVV.